This section outlines one TCR beta chain sequence together with its context. Its matching antigen is unknown. This was the immunoSEQ version 4 assay in survey mode. The protocol was immunoSEQ multiplex PCR, while the TCRdb copy is restricted to in-frame clones and leaves out a portion. The profile shows thousands of clones, about 61% of them singletons. This entry comes from a study of persistence of HIV-infected CD4 T cells. General study results and limits: Degenerate expanded CDR3beta sequences were enriched among CMV- and Gag-responding cells. Compared with CD3/CD28-stimulated cells, CMV- and Gag-responding cells showed lower TCRbeta richness.

Stimulation used approximately 10 ug/mL lysate from CMV-infected fibroblasts. Sorting selected CD4+ T cells upregulating both CD40 ligand and CD69. This sample comprised CD4+ T cells sorted from PBMCs after approximately 18-hour stimulation, obtained from a patient who received antiretroviral therapy. This TCR derives from an adult man with HIV who was CMV-seropositive.

For the CDR3, the DNA is TGTGCCAGCAGCTTAGGTACCGGGACTAGCGGGACCCGCTCCTACGAGCAGTACTTC. This codes for CASSLGTGTSGTRSYEQYF. The chain recombines TRBV7-8 with TRBJ2-7; TRBD2 agrees at 13 bases. In germline, CDR1 is SGHVS, CDR2 FQNEAQ. Losses at the gene ends were 1 base for V and 0 bases for J; bases not matched to a gene: 9. CDR3 length: 19 residues.